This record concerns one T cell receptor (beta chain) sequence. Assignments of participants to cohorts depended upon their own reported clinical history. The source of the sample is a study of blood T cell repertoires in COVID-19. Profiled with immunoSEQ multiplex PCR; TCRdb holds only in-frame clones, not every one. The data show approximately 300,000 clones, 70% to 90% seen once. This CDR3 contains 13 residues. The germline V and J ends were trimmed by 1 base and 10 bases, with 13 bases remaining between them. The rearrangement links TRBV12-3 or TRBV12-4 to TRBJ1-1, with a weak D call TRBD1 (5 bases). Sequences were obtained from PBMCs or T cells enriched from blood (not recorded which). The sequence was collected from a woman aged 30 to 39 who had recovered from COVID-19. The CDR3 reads CASSLVSGGRAFF. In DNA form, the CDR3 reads TGTGCCAGCAGTTTAGTTTCGGGGGGACGAGCTTTCTTT.